One sample yielded the 8 T cell receptor beta chains listed below, sequenced in a study of blood T cells in healthy people across ages. Primed by a sample-barcoded 5' primer and a J-beta primer mix, a second PCR proceeded for 7 to 11 cycles. Each CDR3 protein is one row after TCRdb ran MiXCR on the 5' RACE reads. The sample lists about 1.6 million distinct CDR3 sequences, approximately 32% occurring once. The sequencing sample was made of blood. The receptors stem from a woman in her 30s in good health.

This chain uses TRBV6-1 with TRBJ2-1; TRBD2 matches 12 bases. Germline assignment: CDR1 MNHNS and CDR2 SASEGT. After removal of 1 base from V and 8 bases from J, the junction contained 9 bases not matched to a gene. The CDR3 contains 17 residues. In DNA, the CDR3 is TGTGCCAGCAGTGAAGTCCCTAGCGGGAGGGCCAGTGATGAGCAGTTCTTC. It translates to CASSEVPSGRASDEQFF.

The chain recombines TRBV6-6 with TRBJ2-5, with 16 positions matching TRBD2. The trim removed 6 bases at V and 1 base at J, leaving 5 bases unmatched. CDR3 length: 17 amino acids. Germline V gene sequence: CDR1 MNHNY, CDR2 SVGAGI (reference sequence). CDR3 region: CASRGLAGGTSQETQYF. The CDR3 DNA sequence: TGTGCCAGCAGGGGACTAGCGGGGGGGACCTCCCAAGAGACCCAGTACTTC.

The chain is built from TRBV20-1 and TRBJ2-4; D could derive from TRBD1 or TRBD2 (5 bases each). The J call is uncertain, as TRBJ2-7 better fits the DNA end. From germline, CDR1 is DFQATT and CDR2 SNEGSKA (reference sequence). There are 12 residues in the CDR3. DNA of the CDR3: TGCAGTGCTAGAGCGGGGCGGGACGAGCAGTACTTC. This gives the protein CSARAGRDEQYF.

This clonotype was found a few times. CDR3 in amino acids: CSARGGLVGTSGGPSSYNEQFF. DNA for the CDR3: TGCAGTGCTAGGGGGGGCCTTGTGGGTACTAGCGGGGGACCAAGCTCCTACAATGAGCAGTTCTTC. The rearrangement joins TRBV20-1 to TRBJ2-1, with 11 bases identical to TRBD2. Trimming removed 3 bases from V and 0 bases from J; junction bases left unmatched: 22. Looked up from germline, CDR1 is DFQATT and CDR2 is SNEGSKA (reference sequence). The length of the CDR3 is 22 residues.

The rearrangement uses TRBV30 and TRBJ2-5; no firm D call. CDR3 size: 12 residues. V lost 4 bases, J lost 4 bases, and 10 bases lay in between. Germline assignment: CDR1 GTSNPN and CDR2 SVGIG (reference sequence). CDR3 bases: TGTGCCTGGATGTTATTTGGAGAGACCCAGTACTTC. It encodes CAWMLFGETQYF.

The table lists this clonotype with a few counts. The V call is TRBV29-1, the J call TRBJ1-5; 7 bases align to TRBD1. This CDR3 contains 13 residues. The ends lost 8 bases at V and 3 bases at J; junction bases unmatched: 7. Per the germline V gene, CDR1 is SQVTM and CDR2 is ANQGSEA. CDR3 coding DNA: TGCAGCTCCTCAGGGGGGGTCAATCAGCCCCAGCATTTT. This codes for CSSSGGVNQPQHF.

This clonotype occurred once. The J gene is TRBJ2-5, the V gene TRBV20-1, with TRBD2 identical over 9 bases. This CDR3 region has 16 residues. CDR1 and CDR2 from the germline V gene are DFQATT and SNEGSKA (reference sequence). J gave up 2 bases and V 0 bases, and 7 bases lay outside the gene matches. The CDR3 sequence is CSARDPLAGPQETQYF. The CDR3 DNA reads as TGCAGTGCTAGAGATCCCCTAGCGGGGCCTCAAGAGACCCAGTACTTC.

The genes are TRBV20-1 and TRBJ2-1; TRBD1 aligns across 7 bases. Trimming cost V 5 bases and J 2 bases; bases outside gene matches: 3. The CDR3 extends over 13 amino acids. Germline values: CDR1 DFQATT, CDR2 SNEGSKA (reference sequence). The CDR3, as DNA: TGCAGTGCTGAGGGGGCGACCTACAATGAGCAGTTCTTC. Its protein product is CSAEGATYNEQFF.